This T cell receptor (beta chain) was observed in a study of PD-1 blockade in classical Hodgkin lymphoma. The study's findings and limits: Excluded were patients who started nivolumab under 1 year after ASCT, a group that had lower diversity. With respect to the repertoire differences, their causes, possibly disease activity or prior therapy, remain undefined.

TCRdb keeps only in-frame clones here, not all; method: immunoSEQ multiplex PCR. The table includes around 35,000 clones, around 88% detected once. Germline V CDR1 and CDR2: LNHNV, YYDKDF (reference sequence). The CDR3 runs to 15 residues. J gave up 4 bases and V 5 bases, and 8 bases lay outside the gene matches. A remark on this clone: Its antigen is still unknown.

Every patient experienced relapse after autologous stem cell transplantation, and brentuximab vedotin exposure varied. The sequencing used peripheral blood mononuclear cells (PBMCs), collected before the second cycle of nivolumab. This TCR derives from a human donor with classical Hodgkin lymphoma. V usage is TRBV15 and J usage is TRBJ2-1; TRBD1 aligns across 7 bases. DNA for the CDR3: TGTGCCACCAGCGCCCGGGACAGACAATACAATGAGCAGTTCTTC. Protein sequence: CATSARDRQYNEQFF.